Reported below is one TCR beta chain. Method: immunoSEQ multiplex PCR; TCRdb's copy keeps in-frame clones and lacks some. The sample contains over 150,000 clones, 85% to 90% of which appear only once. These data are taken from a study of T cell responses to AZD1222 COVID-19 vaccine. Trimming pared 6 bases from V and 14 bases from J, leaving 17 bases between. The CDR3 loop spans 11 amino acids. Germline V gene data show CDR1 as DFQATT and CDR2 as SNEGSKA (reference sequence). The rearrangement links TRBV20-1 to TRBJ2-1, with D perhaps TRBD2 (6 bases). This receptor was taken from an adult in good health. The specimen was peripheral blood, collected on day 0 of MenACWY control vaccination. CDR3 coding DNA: TGCAGTGCCGGGGGAATAGCGGAAAAGTTCTTC. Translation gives CSAGGIAEKFF.